This note documents a single T cell receptor beta chain sequence. One end of the junction fails to match germline, which may point to a read error. The data are from a study of early T cells in non-severe SARS-CoV-2 infection. Researchers attached unique molecular identifiers to individual cDNA molecules. TCRdb used MiXCR to reprocess the 5' RACE reads, holding one entry per CDR3 protein. The sample lists about 56,000 distinct CDR3 sequences; over 13% were seen once. The CDR3 runs 13 residues. In germline, CDR1 is SEHNR, CDR2 FQNEAQ (reference sequence). The V gene is TRBV7-9, the J gene TRBJ2-7; possible D gene TRBD1, 5 bases. The sequencing here drew on whole blood, taken at baseline. The receptor was derived from an adult who was a healthcare worker with PCR-confirmed SARS-CoV-2 infection or an uninfected control (not recorded which). The CDR3 bases are TGTGTCAGCAGTGGACAACCCACCTACGAGCAGTACTTC. Amino acids: CVSSGQPTYEQYF.